The clone carrying this T cell receptor beta chain was detected only a few times. The antigen is undetermined. The source of the sample is a study of T-cell reconstitution after alpha-beta-depleted transplantation in children. Findings of the study overall: A year post-transplant, T-cell counts and diversity derived mostly from newly produced T cells. Alpha-beta T cells about two months after transplant reportedly derived from several hundred expanded graft clones. Some patients' high day-60 TCRbeta diversity was attributed to recipient cells surviving conditioning.

The CDR3 sequence is 14 residues long. Germline CDR1 SGHRS, CDR2 YFSETQ. The junction had 9 bases not matched to a gene; V was cut back by 9 bases and J by 4 bases. Preparation of the TCRbeta library involved a method that used unique molecular identifiers. TCRdb re-derived calls from the PCR reads in MiXCR, one entry per CDR3 protein. This table holds more than 500,000 distinct CDR3 sequences, about 10% found once. This clonotype was obtained from a female patient aged 2-9 years who had a stem cell transplant for aplastic anemia, so the T cells may come from the graft donor. This chain connects TRBV5-1 to TRBJ2-5; 10 nucleotides match TRBD1. Sample: PBMCs, mostly from graft donor cells, taken 180 days after TCRalphabeta/CD19-depleted stem cell transplant. CDR3 nucleotide sequence: TGCGCCACCAGGGGACAGGGGAAAGGAGAGACCCAGTACTTC. It specifies CATRGQGKGETQYF.